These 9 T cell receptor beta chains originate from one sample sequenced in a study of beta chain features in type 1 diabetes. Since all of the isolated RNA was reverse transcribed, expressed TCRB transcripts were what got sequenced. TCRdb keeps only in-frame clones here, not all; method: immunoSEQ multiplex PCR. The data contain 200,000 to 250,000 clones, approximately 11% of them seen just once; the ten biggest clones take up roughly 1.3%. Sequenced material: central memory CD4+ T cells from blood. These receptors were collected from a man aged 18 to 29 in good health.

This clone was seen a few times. The CDR3 loop reads CASSVGRRRGFQETQYF. CDR3 in DNA: TGTGCCAGCAGCGTAGGGCGGCGGAGAGGCTTCCAAGAGACCCAGTACTTC. The genes are TRBV9 and TRBJ2-5; no reliable D call. The CDR3 is 17 amino acids. The germline CDR1 and CDR2 sequences are SGDLS and YYNGEE. Trimming removed 0 bases at V and 1 base at J, with 16 bases between.

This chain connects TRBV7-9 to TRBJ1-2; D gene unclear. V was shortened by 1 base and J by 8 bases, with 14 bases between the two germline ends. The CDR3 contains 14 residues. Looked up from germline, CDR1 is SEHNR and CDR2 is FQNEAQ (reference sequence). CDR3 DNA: TGTGCCAGCAGCTTAGAAGAAGCAGTAAGAGGCTACACCTTC. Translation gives CASSLEEAVRGYTF.

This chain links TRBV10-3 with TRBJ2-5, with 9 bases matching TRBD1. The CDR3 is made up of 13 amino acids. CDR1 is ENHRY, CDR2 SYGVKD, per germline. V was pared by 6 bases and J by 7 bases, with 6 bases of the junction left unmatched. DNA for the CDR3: TGTGCCATCAGGGACAGGGGCCTTGGGACCCAGTACTTC. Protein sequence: CAIRDRGLGTQYF.

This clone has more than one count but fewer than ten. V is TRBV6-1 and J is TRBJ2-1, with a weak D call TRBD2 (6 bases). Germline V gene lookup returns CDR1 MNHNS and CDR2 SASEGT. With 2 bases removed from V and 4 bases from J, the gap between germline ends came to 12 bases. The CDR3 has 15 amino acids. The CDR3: CASSERERAYNEQFF. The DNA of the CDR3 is TGTGCCAGCAGTGAACGGGAGAGGGCTTACAATGAGCAGTTCTTC.

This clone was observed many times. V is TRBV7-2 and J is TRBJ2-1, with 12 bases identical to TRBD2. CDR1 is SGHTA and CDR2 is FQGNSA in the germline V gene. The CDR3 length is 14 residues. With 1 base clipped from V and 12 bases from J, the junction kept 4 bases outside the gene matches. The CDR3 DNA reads TGTGCCAGCAGCTTAGACCCGACTAGCGGGGGGCAGTTCTTC. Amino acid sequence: CASSLDPTSGGQFF.

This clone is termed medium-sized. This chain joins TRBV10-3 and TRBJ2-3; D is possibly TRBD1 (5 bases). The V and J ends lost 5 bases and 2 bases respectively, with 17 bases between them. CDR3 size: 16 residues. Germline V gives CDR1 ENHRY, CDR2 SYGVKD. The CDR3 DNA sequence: TGTGCCATCAGTAGATCCCCACAGGAGCTCACAGATACGCAGTATTTT. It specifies CAISRSPQELTDTQYF.

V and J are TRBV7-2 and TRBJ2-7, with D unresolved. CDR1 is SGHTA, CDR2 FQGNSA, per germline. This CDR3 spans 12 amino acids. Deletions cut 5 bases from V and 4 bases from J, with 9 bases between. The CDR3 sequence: CASSPPDYEQYF. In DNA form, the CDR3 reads TGTGCCAGCAGCCCGCCGGATTACGAGCAGTACTTC.

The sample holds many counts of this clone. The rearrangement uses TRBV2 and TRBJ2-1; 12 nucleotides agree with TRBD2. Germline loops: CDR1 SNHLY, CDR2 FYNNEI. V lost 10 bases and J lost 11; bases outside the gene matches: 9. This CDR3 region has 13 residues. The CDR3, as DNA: TGTGCCACAACACTAGCGGGAGGCCTAAAGCAGTTCTTC. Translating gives CATTLAGGLKQFF. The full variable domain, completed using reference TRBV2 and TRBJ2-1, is EPEVTQTPSHQVTQMGQEVILRCVPISNHLYFYWYRQILGQKVEFLVSFYNNEISEKSEIFDDQFSVERPDGSNFTLKIRSTKLEDSAMYFCATTLAGGLKQFFGPGTRLTVL.

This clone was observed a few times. CDR3 nucleotide sequence: TGTGCCAGCAGTTCCGGGGTGGGGACCTACGAGCAGTACTTC. Its protein product is CASSSGVGTYEQYF. The chain recombines TRBV28 with TRBJ2-7; D possibly corresponds to TRBD2 (5 bases). CDR1 and CDR2 (germline): MDHEN, SYDVKM. Trimming left V 4 bases short and J 2 bases short, with 12 bases between. The length of the CDR3 is 14 residues.